This TCR beta chain emerged from a study of cytomegalovirus exposure and HLA in healthy donors. The PCR made use of 60 Vbeta and 13 Jbeta primers. The data were produced by immunoSEQ multiplex PCR, yet TCRdb's version contains in-frame clones alone and is incomplete. Seen here are about 170,000 clones, under 80% observed once, and the top ten hold under 2.5%. This TCR was sampled from a human donor in good health. The sample comprised PBMCs.

This CDR3 is CASRETGGAAQYF. The DNA of the CDR3 is TGTGCCAGCAGAGAAACAGGGGGCGCGGCGCAGTATTTT. V and J are TRBV6-5 and TRBJ2-3, with 9 positions matching TRBD1. CDR1 MNHEY and CDR2 SVGAGI come from the germline V gene. The V and J ends lost 6 bases and 10 bases, in that order; junction bases with no gene match: 8. CDR3 size: 13 residues.